Sequencing of this T cell receptor (beta chain) was carried out in a study of follicular helper T cells after annual influenza vaccination. Stated time point: 2015-2016 season, pre-vaccination. Vaccine contraindications, substance abuse, HIV/AIDS, active malignancy and active illness excluded donors. This table comes from immunoSEQ multiplex PCR, and its TCRdb copy is limited to in-frame clones, with some not included. In the table there are 5,000 to 7,000 clones, 82% of which are singletons. For this clone: The target antigen is unknown.

Findings and limits, study-wide: Each annual vaccination recalled recurring oligoclonal ICOS+CD38+ cTfh clonotypes.

Germline-derived CDR1 and CDR2 are WNHNN and SYGVQD (reference sequence). Trimming cost V 8 bases and J 3 bases; bases outside gene matches: 19. The CDR3 is 17 residues long. The V call is TRBV10-1, the J call TRBJ2-7, with 7 bases fitting TRBD1. Sequencing used CXCR5- memory CD4+ T cells sorted from blood, obtained on the day of influenza vaccination. The receptor comes from an adult who received the influenza vaccine. CDR3 bases: TGCGCCAGCCCCAAGACAGGGATTTCCGTTCACCACTACGAGCAGTACTTC. Protein: CASPKTGISVHHYEQYF.